This T cell receptor beta chain was sequenced for a study of metastatic and nonmetastatic thyroid tumors. Turning to the study itself: Both malignant and benign thyroid patients supplied peripheral blood and tumor or nodule tissue samples, across which the repertoires of these patients were then compared.

This clone was counted only a few times. This CDR3 has 13 amino acids. Trimming stripped 10 bases from V and 6 bases from J, with 18 bases between. Germline-derived CDR1 and CDR2 are SNHLY and FYNNEI. No patient had received any treatment before thyroid surgery. TCRdb reanalyzed the PCR reads via MiXCR. The data hold approximately 20,000 clones, with 32% observed a single time. The gene calls are TRBV2 and TRBJ1-1, with a weak D call TRBD1 (5 bases). This clonotype was sampled from a female donor with papillary thyroid cancer or a benign thyroid nodule (not recorded which). Some clones in this sample may be carry-over from other donors' samples. Sample: adjacent normal tissue. CDR3 nucleotides: TGTGCCATCGGCGGGGGGAGAGTGTCTGAAGCTTTCTTT. Translating it yields CAIGGGRVSEAFF.